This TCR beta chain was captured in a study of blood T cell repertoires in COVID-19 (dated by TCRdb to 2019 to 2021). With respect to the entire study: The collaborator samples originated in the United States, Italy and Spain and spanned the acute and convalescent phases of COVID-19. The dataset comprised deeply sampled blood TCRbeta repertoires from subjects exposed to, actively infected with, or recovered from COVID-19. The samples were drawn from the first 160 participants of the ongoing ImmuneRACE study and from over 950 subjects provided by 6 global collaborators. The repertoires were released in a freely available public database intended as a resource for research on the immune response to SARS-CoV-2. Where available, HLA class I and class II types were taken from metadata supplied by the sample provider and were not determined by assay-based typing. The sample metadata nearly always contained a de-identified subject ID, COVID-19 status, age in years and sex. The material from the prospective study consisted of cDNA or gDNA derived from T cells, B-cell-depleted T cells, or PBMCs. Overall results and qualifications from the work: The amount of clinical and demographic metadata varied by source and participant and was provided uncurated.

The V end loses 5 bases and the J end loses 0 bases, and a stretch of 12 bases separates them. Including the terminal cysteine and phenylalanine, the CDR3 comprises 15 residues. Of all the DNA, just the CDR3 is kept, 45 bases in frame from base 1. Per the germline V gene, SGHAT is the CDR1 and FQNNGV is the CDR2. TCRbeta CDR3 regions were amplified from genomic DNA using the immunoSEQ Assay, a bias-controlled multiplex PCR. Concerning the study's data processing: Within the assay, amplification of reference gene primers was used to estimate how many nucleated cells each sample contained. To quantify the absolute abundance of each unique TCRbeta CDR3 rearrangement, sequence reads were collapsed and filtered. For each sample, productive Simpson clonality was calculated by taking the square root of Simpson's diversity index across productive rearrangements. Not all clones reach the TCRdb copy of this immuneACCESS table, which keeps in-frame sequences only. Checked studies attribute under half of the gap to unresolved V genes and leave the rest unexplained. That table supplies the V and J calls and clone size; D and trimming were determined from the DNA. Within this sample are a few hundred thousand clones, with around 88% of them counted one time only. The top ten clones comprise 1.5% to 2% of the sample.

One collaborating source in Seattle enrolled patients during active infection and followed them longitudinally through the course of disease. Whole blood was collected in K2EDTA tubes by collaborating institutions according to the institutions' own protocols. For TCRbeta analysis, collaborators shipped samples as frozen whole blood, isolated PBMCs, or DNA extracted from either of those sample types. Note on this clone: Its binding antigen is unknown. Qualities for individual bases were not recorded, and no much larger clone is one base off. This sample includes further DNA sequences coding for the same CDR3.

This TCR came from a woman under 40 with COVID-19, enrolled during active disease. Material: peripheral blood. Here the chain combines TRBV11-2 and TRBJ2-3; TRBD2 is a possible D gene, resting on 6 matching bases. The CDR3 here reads CASSLGAGSTDTQYF. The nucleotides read TGTGCCAGCAGCCTCGGGGCGGGGAGCACAGATACGCAGTATTTT.